The 32 T cell receptor beta chains in this list originate from one sample, sequenced in a study of T cell repertoires in cytomegalovirus infection. TCRdb recomputed calls from the reads with MiXCR, one row per CDR3 protein. The repertoire has a few hundred thousand distinct CDR3 sequences, around two fifths of them found once; the top ten carry 48%. The antigens of these receptors remain unknown. The specimen comprised cultured PBMCs, sampled from culture after CMV antigen stimulation. The receptors derive from a human donor in good health (CMV status not recorded). Some clones in this sample may be carry-over from other donors' samples.

The sample holds many counts of this clonotype. The chain combines TRBV7-8 with TRBJ2-3; 12 nucleotides align to TRBD2. J lost 5 bases, V lost 6 bases, and 6 bases had no gene match. The germline V gene encodes CDR1 SGHVS and CDR2 FQNEAQ. This CDR3 comprises 15 residues. This CDR3 reads CASSQGLAGKDTQYF. In DNA, the CDR3 is TGTGCCAGCAGTCAAGGACTAGCGGGAAAAGATACGCAGTATTTT.

The chain links TRBV11-3 to TRBJ2-3; D is ambiguous. Germline CDR1 SGHNT, CDR2 YENEEA. This CDR3 has 14 amino acids. V was shortened by 1 base and J by 10 bases, with 15 bases between the two germline ends. CDR3 in DNA: TGTGCCAGCAGCTTAGGGGGTGTCCGGTCTTCGCAGTATTTT. Amino acids: CASSLGGVRSSQYF.

This clonotype appeared many times. The chain recombines TRBV7-8 with TRBJ2-7, with TRBD2 matching 11 bases. The CDR3 covers 13 residues. The germline CDR1 and CDR2 sequences are SGHVS and FQNEAQ. The junction had 2 bases not matched to a gene; V was cut back by 4 bases and J by 6 bases. CDR3 protein: CASSSGLAGEQYF. The CDR3 DNA sequence: TGTGCCAGCAGCTCCGGACTAGCGGGCGAGCAGTACTTC.

The rearrangement uses TRBV3-1 and TRBJ1-4; D remains unclear. The CDR3 totals 14 residues. Trimming left V 5 bases short and J 1 base short, with 8 bases between. Looked up from germline, CDR1 is LGHDT and CDR2 is YNNKEL (reference sequence). In nucleotides, the CDR3 is TGTGCCAGCAGCAGGACGGTAACTAATGAAAAACTGTTTTTT. Translation gives CASSRTVTNEKLFF.

This clonotype was detected only a few times. This rearrangement joins TRBV7-9 to TRBJ2-1; 8 positions match TRBD2. The CDR3 has 15 residues. Germline V gene lookup returns CDR1 SEHNR and CDR2 FQNEAQ (reference sequence). The J segment lost 4 bases and the V segment lost 5 bases, leaving 7 bases of the junction unmatched. The CDR3 region is CASSAPGLVYNEQFF. The CDR3 coding sequence is TGTGCCAGCAGCGCGCCGGGACTAGTTTACAATGAGCAGTTCTTC.

A few counts support this clonotype. The chain carries TRBV7-2 and TRBJ2-1; 11 bases fit TRBD2. The CDR3 loop spans 16 amino acids. Unmatched junction bases numbered 11, after V lost 5 bases and J lost 8 bases. Germline assignment: CDR1 SGHTA and CDR2 FQGNSA. The CDR3 DNA follows: TGTGCCAGCAGCGACCAGGGGACTAGCGGAACACATGAGCAGTTCTTC. This codes for CASSDQGTSGTHEQFF.

This clonotype was counted a few times. The rearrangement links TRBV12-3 or TRBV12-4 to TRBJ1-1, with a possible D match to TRBD1 (5 bases). V gave up 4 bases and J gave up 1 base, with 10 bases separating them. The CDR3 length is 14 residues. CDR3 sequence: CASSWATENTEAFF. CDR3 coding DNA: TGTGCCAGCAGTTGGGCGACAGAGAACACTGAAGCTTTCTTT.

The J gene is TRBJ1-2, the V gene TRBV6-5; D call uncertain. This CDR3 region has 13 residues. The germline V gene has CDR1 MNHEY and CDR2 SVGAGI. V lost 0 bases, J lost 4 bases, and 6 bases lay in between. CDR3 loop: CASSYSSAYGYTF. The CDR3 DNA sequence: TGTGCCAGCAGTTACTCCTCCGCCTATGGCTACACCTTC.

The chain couples TRBV7-9 to TRBJ1-3; D not resolved. The germline V gene has CDR1 SEHNR and CDR2 FQNEAQ (reference sequence). V was cut by 3 bases and J by 8 bases, with 5 bases left in between. The CDR3 spans 11 residues. The CDR3 spells CASSFRDTIYF. CDR3 coding DNA: TGTGCCAGCAGCTTTAGGGACACCATATATTTT.

This clonotype showed up just a few times. This sequence joins TRBV20-1 and TRBJ2-5; TRBD1 or TRBD2 may be the D gene (5 bases each). The V and J ends lost 3 bases and 7 bases respectively, with 15 bases between them. Germline V gene lookup returns CDR1 DFQATT and CDR2 SNEGSKA (reference sequence). CDR3 size: 13 residues. The CDR3 nucleotides are TGCAGTGCTAGTGGGACGTCCGAGGGGACCCAGTACTTC. Translated: CSASGTSEGTQYF.

This clonotype has only a few counts. This sequence joins TRBV5-5 and TRBJ1-6; 8 bases agree with TRBD1. Germline V gene sequence: CDR1 SGHKS, CDR2 YYEKEE (reference sequence). This CDR3 has 15 amino acids. V shed 0 bases, J shed 7 bases, and the junction held 3 bases outside the gene matches. CDR3 sequence: CASSLGQGANSPLHF. CDR3 nucleotides: TGTGCCAGCAGCTTGGGTCAGGGGGCGAATTCACCCCTCCACTTT.

The V call is TRBV7-2, the J call TRBJ2-5, with D perhaps TRBD1 or TRBD2 (5 bases each). The germline V gene has CDR1 SGHTA and CDR2 FQGNSA. This CDR3 spans 15 amino acids. Trimming cost V 5 bases and J 2 bases, with 15 bases left between them. The CDR3 spells CASSLWGTRQETQYF. Here the CDR3 DNA reads TGTGCCAGCAGCCTCTGGGGCACTAGACAAGAGACCCAGTACTTC.

This clonotype was counted a few times. V and J are TRBV6-1 and TRBJ2-3, with D possibly matching TRBD1 (6 bases). V lost 6 bases and J lost 3, with 19 bases in between. The CDR3 length is 16 residues. The germline V gene encodes CDR1 MNHNS and CDR2 SASEGT. DNA for the CDR3: TGTGCCAGCAGGAATCCCGGGACACGAATTACAGATACGCAGTATTTT. Encoded protein: CASRNPGTRITDTQYF.

This clonotype came up a few times. V is TRBV14 and J is TRBJ1-5; no definite D call. The CDR3 has 17 amino acids. V lost 2 bases, J lost 1 base, and 15 bases lay in between. Germline values: CDR1 SGHDN, CDR2 FVKESK. The CDR3 loop is CASSQPSLAASNQPQHF. The CDR3 DNA reads as TGTGCCAGCAGCCAACCAAGCCTTGCGGCCAGCAATCAGCCCCAGCATTTT.

This chain connects TRBV11-1 to TRBJ1-1; D perhaps matches TRBD1 (6 bases). The CDR3 is 13 residues long. V gave up 4 bases and J gave up 4 bases, with 10 bases separating them. Germline V lookup: CDR1 SGHAT, CDR2 FQDESV (reference sequence). The CDR3 DNA follows: TGTGCCAGCAGCTCCGGACAGCTCACTGAAGCTTTCTTT. It specifies CASSSGQLTEAFF.

This CDR3 reads CSAKPDRLSTDTQYF. The CDR3 bases are TGCAGTGCTAAACCAGACAGGCTGAGCACAGATACGCAGTATTTT. This rearrangement joins TRBV20-1 to TRBJ2-3, with D tentatively TRBD1 (6 bases). The germline V gene has CDR1 DFQATT and CDR2 SNEGSKA (reference sequence). V lost 4 bases and J lost 0, with 14 bases in between. The length of the CDR3 is 15 residues.

The rearrangement joins TRBV7-2 to TRBJ2-1, with D possibly TRBD2 on 6 matching bases. CDR1 and CDR2 (germline): SGHTA, FQGNSA. The CDR3 runs 15 residues. Trimming cost V 3 bases and J 3 bases, with 12 bases left between them. The DNA for the CDR3 is TGTGCCAGCAGCTTGAGGGACTTTCGCTACAATGAGCAGTTCTTC. This codes for CASSLRDFRYNEQFF.

This chain uses TRBV20-1 with TRBJ1-1; D not certain. CDR3 length equals 12 residues. Looked up from germline, CDR1 is DFQATT and CDR2 is SNEGSKA (reference sequence). V lost 3 bases to trimming and J lost 5 bases, with 10 bases between them. CDR3 sequence reads: CSARGSETEAFF. CDR3 sequence (DNA): TGCAGTGCTAGGGGTTCGGAGACTGAAGCTTTCTTT.

This rearrangement joins TRBV18 to TRBJ2-6; possibly TRBD1 for D (5 bases). Germline V gene data show CDR1 as KGHSH and CDR2 as LQKENI. The CDR3 totals 16 residues. Trimming stripped 2 bases from V and 0 bases from J, with 8 bases between. This CDR3 is CASSPSQASGANVLTF. In DNA form, the CDR3 reads TGTGCCAGCTCACCATCACAGGCCTCTGGGGCCAACGTCCTGACTTTC.

CDR3 protein: CASSLEYYEKLFF. The CDR3 bases are TGTGCCAGCAGCTTAGAATATTATGAAAAACTGTTTTTT. This chain links TRBV7-2 with TRBJ1-4; no reliable D call. Trimming pared 1 base from V and 6 bases from J, leaving 6 bases between. The germline CDR1 and CDR2 sequences are SGHTA and FQGNSA. The CDR3 consists of 13 residues.

The table lists this clonotype with a count of one. V and J are TRBV20-1 and TRBJ1-6; D not certain. The CDR3 has 17 residues. Germline CDR1 and CDR2: DFQATT and SNEGSKA (reference sequence). V gave up 1 base and J gave up 7 bases, with 20 bases separating them. The CDR3 loop reads CSARGSEAGRKNSPLHF. CDR3 DNA sequence: TGCAGTGCTAGAGGCTCAGAGGCGGGCAGAAAAAATTCACCCCTCCACTTT.

The rearrangement uses TRBV11-2 and TRBJ2-1, with 13 bases identical to TRBD2. The CDR3 is made up of 15 amino acids. CDR1 is SGHAT and CDR2 is FQNNGV in the germline V gene. Trimming cost V 2 bases and J 7 bases; bases outside gene matches: 2. The CDR3 DNA follows: TGTGCCAGCAGCTTAATGGGACTAGCGGGGAATGAGCAGTTCTTC. This codes for CASSLMGLAGNEQFF.

The chain joins TRBV7-2 to TRBJ1-2, with 9 bases that match TRBD1. The trim removed 2 bases at V and 3 bases at J, leaving 13 bases unmatched. Germline values: CDR1 SGHTA, CDR2 FQGNSA. The CDR3 contains 18 residues. This CDR3 reads CASSLLFPGQGGDYGYTF. DNA for the CDR3: TGTGCCAGCAGCTTACTGTTCCCGGGACAGGGCGGGGACTATGGCTACACCTTC. The full variable domain, its missing parts supplied by reference TRBV7-2 and TRBJ1-2, is GAGVSQSPSNKVTEKGKDVELRCDPISGHTALYWYRQSLGQGLEFLIYFQGNSAPDKSGLPSDRFSAERTGGSVSTLTIQRTQQEDSAVYLCASSLLFPGQGGDYGYTFGSGTRLTVV.

The sample holds one count of this clonotype. The J gene is TRBJ1-2, the V gene TRBV24-1; TRBD1 matches 9 bases. This CDR3 region has 14 residues. Germline loops: CDR1 KGHDR, CDR2 SFDVKD. Losses at the gene ends were 5 bases for V and 4 bases for J; bases not matched to a gene: 4. Written as DNA, the CDR3 is TGTGCCACCAGTGGACAGGGGGTAAGCTATGGCTACACCTTC. Its translation: CATSGQGVSYGYTF.

The table lists this clonotype with a few counts. CDR3 nucleotide sequence: TGTGCCAGTAGTCAGACAAGCGATCAGCCCCAGCATTTT. This sequence encodes CASSQTSDQPQHF. This chain joins TRBV19 and TRBJ1-5; D gene ambiguous. The V and J ends lost 5 bases and 5 bases respectively, with 10 bases between them. Germline values: CDR1 LNHDA, CDR2 SQIVND (reference sequence). CDR3 size: 13 residues. The complete variable domain, with remaining parts taken from reference TRBV19 and TRBJ1-5, reads DGGITQSPKYLFRKEGQNVTLSCEQNLNHDAMYWYRQDPGQGLRLIYYSQIVNDFQKGDIAEGYSVSREKKESFPLTVTSAQKNPTAFYLCASSQTSDQPQHFGDGTRLSIL.

The J gene is TRBJ2-1, the V gene TRBV19, with a tentative D call TRBD2 (5 bases). Germline loops: CDR1 LNHDA, CDR2 SQIVND (reference sequence). Trimming stripped 8 bases from V and 4 bases from J, with 9 bases between. The CDR3 spans 12 residues. CDR3 sequence reads: CASVGGYNEQFF. DNA of the CDR3: TGTGCCAGTGTGGGCGGGTACAATGAGCAGTTCTTC.

The rearrangement uses TRBV7-9 and TRBJ2-2, with TRBD1 as a possible D gene (6 bases). V was trimmed by 5 bases and J by 5 bases, leaving 15 bases between them. The CDR3 is 15 amino acids. CDR1 is SEHNR and CDR2 is FQNEAQ in the germline V gene (reference sequence). The CDR3 coding sequence is TGTGCCAGCAGCCCGGACAGACCGGGGACCGGGGAGCTGTTTTTT. Its protein product is CASSPDRPGTGELFF. Combining the CDR3 with reference TRBV7-9 and TRBJ2-2 gives the whole variable domain DTGVSQNPRHKITKRGQNVTFRCDPISEHNRLYWYRQTLGQGPEFLTYFQNEAQLEKSRLLSDRFSAERPKGSFSTLEIQRTEQGDSAMYLCASSPDRPGTGELFFGEGSRLTVL.

Only a few counts were recorded for this clonotype. The chain couples TRBV6-2 or TRBV6-3 to TRBJ2-3; a weak D match, TRBD1 (6 bases). V lost 5 bases and J lost 4, with 19 bases in between. The CDR3 length is 16 residues. The germline V gene has CDR1 MNHEY and CDR2 SVGEGT. The CDR3 loop is CASSPHRVFVADTQYF. CDR3 DNA: TGTGCCAGCAGTCCCCACAGGGTTTTCGTGGCAGATACGCAGTATTTT.

In its sample, this clonotype was seen once. V is TRBV7-8 and J is TRBJ1-5; possibly TRBD1 for D (6 bases). Germline V gene data show CDR1 as SGHVS and CDR2 as FQNEAQ. V lost 5 bases and J 10 bases, leaving 15 bases between the germline ends. The CDR3 is 13 residues long. The chain's CDR3 is CASSQVGGGPQHF. The CDR3 DNA reads TGTGCCAGCAGCCAAGTTGGGGGCGGCCCCCAGCATTTT.

J is TRBJ1-2 and V is TRBV19; tentatively, D is TRBD1 (5 bases). V lost 5 bases to trimming and J lost 0 bases, with 10 bases between them. From germline, CDR1 is LNHDA and CDR2 SQIVND (reference sequence). This CDR3 spans 14 amino acids. CDR3 sequence reads: CASSGAATNYGYTF. CDR3 DNA sequence: TGTGCCAGTAGTGGGGCGGCAACTAACTATGGCTACACCTTC.

V is TRBV12-3 or TRBV12-4 and J is TRBJ2-5, with TRBD2 matching over 12 bases. The CDR3 length is 15 residues. V was pared by 5 bases and J by 5 bases, with 6 bases of the junction left unmatched. CDR3 sequence reads: CASSQLAGGGETQYF. CDR3 coding DNA: TGTGCCAGCAGTCAACTAGCGGGGGGCGGGGAGACCCAGTACTTC.

The V call is TRBV20-1, the J call TRBJ1-1; the D gene is possibly TRBD1 (5 bases). CDR1 DFQATT and CDR2 SNEGSKA come from the germline V gene (reference sequence). CDR3 length equals 13 residues. Deletions cut 5 bases from V and 1 base from J, with 11 bases between. CDR3 loop: CSAPSDRNTEAFF. For the CDR3, the DNA is TGCAGTGCTCCCTCCGACAGGAACACTGAAGCTTTCTTT.